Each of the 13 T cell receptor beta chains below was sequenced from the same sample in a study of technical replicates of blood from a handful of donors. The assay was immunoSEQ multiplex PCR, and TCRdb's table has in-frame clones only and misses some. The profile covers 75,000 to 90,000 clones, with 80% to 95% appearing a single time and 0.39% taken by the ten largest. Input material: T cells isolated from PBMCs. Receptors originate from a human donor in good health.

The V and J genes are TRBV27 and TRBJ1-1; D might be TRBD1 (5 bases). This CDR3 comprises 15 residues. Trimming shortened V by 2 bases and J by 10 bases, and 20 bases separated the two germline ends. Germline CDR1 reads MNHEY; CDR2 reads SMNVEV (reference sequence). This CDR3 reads CASSLDSGGAGGAFF. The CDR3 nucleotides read TGTGCCAGCAGTTTAGATTCGGGAGGGGCGGGTGGAGCTTTCTTT.

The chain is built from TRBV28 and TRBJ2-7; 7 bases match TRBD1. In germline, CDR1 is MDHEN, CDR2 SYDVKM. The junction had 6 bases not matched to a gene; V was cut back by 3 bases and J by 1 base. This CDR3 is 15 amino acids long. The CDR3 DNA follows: TGTGCCAGCAGTTTTCCAACGGACAGGTCCTACGAGCAGTACTTC. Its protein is CASSFPTDRSYEQYF.

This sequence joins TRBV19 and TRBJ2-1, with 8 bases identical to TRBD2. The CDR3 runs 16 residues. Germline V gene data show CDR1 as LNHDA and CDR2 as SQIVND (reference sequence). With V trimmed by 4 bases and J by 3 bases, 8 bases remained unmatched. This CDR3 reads CASSNPGTSGYNEQFF. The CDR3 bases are TGTGCCAGTAGTAACCCTGGGACTAGTGGCTACAATGAGCAGTTCTTC.

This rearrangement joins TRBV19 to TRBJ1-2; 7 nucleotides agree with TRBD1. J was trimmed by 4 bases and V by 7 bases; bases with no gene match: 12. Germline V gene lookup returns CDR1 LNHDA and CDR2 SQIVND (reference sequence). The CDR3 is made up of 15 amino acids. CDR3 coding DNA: TGTGCCAGTAATAAAATCAACAGGGGAAGCTATGGCTACACCTTC. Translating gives CASNKINRGSYGYTF.

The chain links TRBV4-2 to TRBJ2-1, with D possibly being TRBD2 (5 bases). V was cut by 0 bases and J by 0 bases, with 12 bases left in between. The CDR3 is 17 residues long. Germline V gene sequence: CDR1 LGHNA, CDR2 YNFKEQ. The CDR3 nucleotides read TGTGCCAGCAGCCAAGATCGAAGCGGAAACTCCTACAATGAGCAGTTCTTC. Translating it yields CASSQDRSGNSYNEQFF.

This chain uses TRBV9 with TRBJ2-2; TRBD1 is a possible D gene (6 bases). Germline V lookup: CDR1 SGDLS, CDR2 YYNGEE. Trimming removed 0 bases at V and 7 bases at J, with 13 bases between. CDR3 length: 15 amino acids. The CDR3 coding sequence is TGTGCCAGCAGCGTAGCCCAGGGGTTGGTCGGGGAGCTGTTTTTT. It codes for CASSVAQGLVGELFF.

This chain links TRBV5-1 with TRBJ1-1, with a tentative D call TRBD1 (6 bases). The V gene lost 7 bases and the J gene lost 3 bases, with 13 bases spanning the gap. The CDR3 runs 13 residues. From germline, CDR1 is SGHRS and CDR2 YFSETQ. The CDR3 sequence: CASSKDSHTEAFF. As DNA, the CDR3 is TGCGCCAGCTCCAAGGACAGTCACACTGAAGCTTTCTTT.

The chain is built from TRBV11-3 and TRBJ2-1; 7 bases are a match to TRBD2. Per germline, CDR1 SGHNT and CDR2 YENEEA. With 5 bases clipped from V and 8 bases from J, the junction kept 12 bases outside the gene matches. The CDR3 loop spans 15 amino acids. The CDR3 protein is CASSPEGREIDEQFF. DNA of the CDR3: TGTGCCAGCAGCCCCGAGGGGCGGGAGATCGATGAGCAGTTCTTC.

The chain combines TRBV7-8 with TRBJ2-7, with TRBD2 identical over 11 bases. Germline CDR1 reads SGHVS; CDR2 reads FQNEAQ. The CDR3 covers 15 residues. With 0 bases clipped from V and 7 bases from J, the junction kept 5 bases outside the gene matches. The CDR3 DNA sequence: TGTGCCAGCAGCTTAGCCCCACTAGCGGGAGTTGAGCAGTACTTC. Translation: CASSLAPLAGVEQYF.

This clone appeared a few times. The DNA for the CDR3 is TGTGCCAGCAGTGCCCCGGGACAATCAACTGAAGCTTTCTTT. Amino acids: CASSAPGQSTEAFF. This chain links TRBV25-1 with TRBJ1-1; tentatively, D is TRBD1 (6 bases). The germline gives CDR1 MGHDK, CDR2 SYGVNS. V gave up 4 bases and J gave up 5 bases, with 14 bases separating them. The CDR3 has 14 residues.

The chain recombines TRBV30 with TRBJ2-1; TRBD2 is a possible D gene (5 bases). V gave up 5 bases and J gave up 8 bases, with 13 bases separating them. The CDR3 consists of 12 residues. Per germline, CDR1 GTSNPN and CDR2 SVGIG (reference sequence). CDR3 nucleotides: TGTGCCTGGTTCCCCGGAGGCGATGAGCAGTTCTTC. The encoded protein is CAWFPGGDEQFF.

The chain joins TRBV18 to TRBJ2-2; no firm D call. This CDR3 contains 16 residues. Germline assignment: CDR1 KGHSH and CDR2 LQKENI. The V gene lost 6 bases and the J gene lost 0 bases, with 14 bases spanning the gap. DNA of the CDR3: TGTGCCAGCTCCCCTCTAGACTTCGCGAACACCGGGGAGCTGTTTTTT. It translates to CASSPLDFANTGELFF.

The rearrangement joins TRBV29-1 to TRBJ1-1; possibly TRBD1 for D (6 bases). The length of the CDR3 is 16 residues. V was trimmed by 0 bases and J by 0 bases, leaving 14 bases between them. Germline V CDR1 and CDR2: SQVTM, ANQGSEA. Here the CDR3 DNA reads TGCAGCGTTGAAGATGGGGGCAGGACCATGAACACTGAAGCTTTCTTT. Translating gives CSVEDGGRTMNTEAFF. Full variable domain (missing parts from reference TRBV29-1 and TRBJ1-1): SAVISQKPSRDICQRGTSLTIQCQVDSQVTMMFWYRQQPGQSLTLIATANQGSEATYESGFVIDKFPISRPNLTFSTLTVSNMSPEDSSIYLCSVEDGGRTMNTEAFFGQGTRLTVV.